Shown below are 3 T cell receptor beta chains from a single sample sequenced in a study of blood T cell repertoires in COVID-19. Some clones are missing from TCRdb's copy, which holds only in-frame ones; the method was immunoSEQ multiplex PCR. This sample has approximately 350,000 clones; roughly nine tenths occur once, and the top ten carry around 3%. Sequencing input: peripheral blood. The receptors shown here come from a woman aged 25 to 45 with COVID-19, enrolled during active disease.

In DNA, the CDR3 is TGTGCCAGCAGTCGGGGGTTCGGCAATCAGCCCCAGCATTTT. Translation: CASSRGFGNQPQHF. The J gene is TRBJ1-5, the V gene TRBV11-2; weak D call: TRBD1 (5 bases). The CDR3 covers 14 residues. With 6 bases removed from V and 2 bases from J, the gap between germline ends came to 11 bases. Germline CDR1 is SGHAT and CDR2 is FQNNGV.

This sequence joins TRBV3-1 (or the pseudogene TRBV3-2) and TRBJ2-5, with 10 bases fitting TRBD2. The CDR3 runs 14 residues. The junction had 3 bases not matched to a gene; V was cut back by 8 bases and J by 0 bases. In germline, CDR1 is LGHDT, CDR2 YNNKEL (reference sequence). DNA of the CDR3: TGTGCCAGCCTCGGACTAGCGGACCAAGAGACCCAGTACTTC. It is translated as CASLGLADQETQYF.

The gene calls are TRBV9 and TRBJ2-3; D is perhaps TRBD2 (7 bases). Germline CDR1 and CDR2: SGDLS and YYNGEE. The CDR3 totals 14 residues. V was trimmed by 7 bases and J by 1 base, leaving 13 bases between them. CDR3 coding DNA: TGTGCCAGCGGTCGAGGGGGGGGCACAGATACGCAGTATTTT. Translation: CASGRGGGTDTQYF.